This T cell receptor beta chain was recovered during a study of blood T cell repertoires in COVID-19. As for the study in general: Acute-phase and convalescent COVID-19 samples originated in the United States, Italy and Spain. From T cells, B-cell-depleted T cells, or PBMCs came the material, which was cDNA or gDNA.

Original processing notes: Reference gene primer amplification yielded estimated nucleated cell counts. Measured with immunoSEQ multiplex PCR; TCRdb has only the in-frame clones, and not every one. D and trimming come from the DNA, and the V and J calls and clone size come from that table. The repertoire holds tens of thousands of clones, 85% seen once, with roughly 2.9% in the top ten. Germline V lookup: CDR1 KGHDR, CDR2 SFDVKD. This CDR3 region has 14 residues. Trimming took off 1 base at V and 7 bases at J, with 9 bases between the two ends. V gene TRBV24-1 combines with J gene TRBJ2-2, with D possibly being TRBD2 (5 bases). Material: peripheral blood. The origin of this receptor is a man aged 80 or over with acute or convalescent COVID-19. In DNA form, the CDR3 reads TGTGCCACCAGTGATTTAAGCGGTAACGGGGAGCTGTTTTTT. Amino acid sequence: CATSDLSGNGELFF.